One T cell receptor beta chain is described in this entry. This sample was included in a study of blood T cells in healthy people across ages. Primers used in a second PCR of roughly 7 to 12 cycles were a sample-barcoded 5' primer and a J-beta primer mix. Every sample produced at least 3 million CDR3-containing paired-end reads. TCRdb ran MiXCR on the 5' RACE reads and lists one entry per CDR3 protein. In the table there are 800,000 to 950,000 distinct CDR3 sequences, around 29% of which are singletons. The CDR3 is 14 residues long. V was pared by 7 bases and J by 0 bases, with 11 bases between. In germline, CDR1 is MNHEY, CDR2 SVGAGI. The sample also formed part of further work on T cells of mothers and their children. As that report states: A few healthy Caucasian mothers, along with their six children, were the donors. Per mother, over 9 million TCR beta CDR3 reads were obtained; per child, about 3 million.

The chain couples TRBV6-5 to TRBJ2-3; tentative D call: TRBD2 (6 bases). The sequence came from a woman in her forties in good health. Sequenced input: blood. CDR3 sequence (DNA): TGTGCCAGCAAACGGGGGAGGAGCACAGATACGCAGTATTTT. Amino acid sequence: CASKRGRSTDTQYF.